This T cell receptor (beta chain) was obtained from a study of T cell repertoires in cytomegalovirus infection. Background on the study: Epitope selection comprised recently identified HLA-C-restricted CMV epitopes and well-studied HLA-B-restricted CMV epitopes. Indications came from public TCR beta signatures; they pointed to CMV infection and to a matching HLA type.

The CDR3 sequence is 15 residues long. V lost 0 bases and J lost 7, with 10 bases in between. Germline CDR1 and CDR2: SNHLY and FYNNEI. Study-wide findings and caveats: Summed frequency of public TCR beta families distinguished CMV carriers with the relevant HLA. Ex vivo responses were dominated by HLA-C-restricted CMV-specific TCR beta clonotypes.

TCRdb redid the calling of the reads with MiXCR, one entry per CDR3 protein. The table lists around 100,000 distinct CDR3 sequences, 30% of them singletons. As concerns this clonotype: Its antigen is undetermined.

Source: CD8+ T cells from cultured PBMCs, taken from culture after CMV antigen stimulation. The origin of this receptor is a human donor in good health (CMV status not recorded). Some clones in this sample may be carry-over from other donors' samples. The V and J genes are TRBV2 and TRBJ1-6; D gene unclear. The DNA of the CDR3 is TGTGCCAGCAGTGAAGCTACGGACTTCAATTCACCCCTCCACTTT. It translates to CASSEATDFNSPLHF.